This TCR beta chain derives from a study of blood T cell repertoires in COVID-19. Study-wide context: Samples came from the United States, Italy and Spain, spanning acute and convalescent COVID-19. T cells, B-cell-depleted T cells, or PBMCs provided the cDNA or gDNA that served as material.

Seattle researchers signed up patients amid active infection and tracked them longitudinally. V was cut by 6 bases and J by 1 base, with 11 bases left in between. In germline, CDR1 is SGHRS, CDR2 YFSETQ. This CDR3 spans 14 amino acids. As originally analysed: Amplification with reference gene primers provided the estimates of nucleated cell counts. Assay: immunoSEQ multiplex PCR; the TCRdb copy retains only in-frame clones and omits some. V and J calls and clone size are those listed in that table; D and trimming were worked out from the DNA. The sample holds approximately 500,000 clones, roughly 89% seen once.

This sequence originates from a woman in her fifties or sixties with COVID-19, enrolled during active disease. Sequences were obtained from peripheral blood. The rearrangement joins TRBV5-1 to TRBJ2-1, with D tentatively TRBD1 (6 bases). The CDR3 region has the DNA TGCGCCAGCAATGGACAGAATTCCTACAATGAGCAGTTCTTC. Its translation is CASNGQNSYNEQFF. Looking up the rest from reference TRBV5-1 and TRBJ2-1 gives the full variable domain: KAGVTQTPRYLIKTRGQQVTLSCSPISGHRSVSWYQQTPGQGLQFLFEYFSETQRNKGNFPGRFSGRQFSNSRSEMNVSTLELGDSALYLCASNGQNSYNEQFFGPGTRLTVL.